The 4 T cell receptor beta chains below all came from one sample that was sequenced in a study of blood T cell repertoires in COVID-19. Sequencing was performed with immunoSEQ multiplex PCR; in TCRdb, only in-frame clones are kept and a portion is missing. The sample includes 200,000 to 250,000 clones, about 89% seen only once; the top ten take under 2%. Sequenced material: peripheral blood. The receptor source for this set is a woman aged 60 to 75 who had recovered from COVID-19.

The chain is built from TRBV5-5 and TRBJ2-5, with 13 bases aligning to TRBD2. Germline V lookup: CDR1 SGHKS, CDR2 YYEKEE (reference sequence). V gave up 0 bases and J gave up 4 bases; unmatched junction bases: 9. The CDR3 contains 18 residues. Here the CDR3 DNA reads TGTGCCAGCAGCTTGGACTTTTTACTAGCGGGGGGGTTAGAGACCCAGTACTTC. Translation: CASSLDFLLAGGLETQYF. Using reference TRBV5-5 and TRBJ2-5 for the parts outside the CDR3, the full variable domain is DAGVTQSPTHLIKTRGQQVTLRCSPISGHKSVSWYQQVLGQGPQFIFQYYEKEERGRGNFPDRFSARQFPNYSSELNVNALLLGDSALYLCASSLDFLLAGGLETQYFGPGTRLLVL.

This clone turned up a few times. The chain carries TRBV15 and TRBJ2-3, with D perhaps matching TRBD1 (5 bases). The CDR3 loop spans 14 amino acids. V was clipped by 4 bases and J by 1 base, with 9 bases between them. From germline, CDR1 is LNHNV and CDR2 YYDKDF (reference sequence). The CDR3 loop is CATSIQGGTDTQYF. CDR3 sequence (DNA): TGTGCCACCAGCATCCAGGGTGGCACAGATACGCAGTATTTT.

The CDR3 loop is CATRDSYQETQYF. DNA for the CDR3: TGTGCCACCCGGGACTCGTACCAAGAGACCCAGTACTTC. The chain employs TRBV19 and TRBJ2-5; a weak D match, TRBD2 (6 bases). With 10 bases removed from V and 0 bases from J, the gap between germline ends came to 12 bases. The CDR3 runs 13 residues. Germline CDR1 and CDR2: LNHDA and SQIVND (reference sequence).

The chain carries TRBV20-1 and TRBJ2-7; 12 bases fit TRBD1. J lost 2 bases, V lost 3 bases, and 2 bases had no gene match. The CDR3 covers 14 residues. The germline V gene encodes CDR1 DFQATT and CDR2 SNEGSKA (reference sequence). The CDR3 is CSASGTGGTYEQYF. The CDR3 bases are TGCAGTGCTAGTGGGACAGGGGGCACCTACGAGCAGTACTTC.